The rows below give T cell receptor beta chains drawn from one sample of a study of CD8+ T cells in alopecia areata. Profiled with immunoSEQ multiplex PCR; TCRdb holds only in-frame clones, not every one. The data contain 150,000 to 200,000 clones, around 59% of them seen just once; the ten biggest clones take up 14%. Sequenced here: CD4+ T cells sorted from blood, sampled at week 24, from a patient treated with tofacitinib. The source is a human donor with alopecia areata. Both conserved end residues are part of each CDR3. The D gene is left open where the match is weak. For some rows the clone size is stated as once, few or many, or as a class when expanded; others skip it.

v_gene	abundance	d_gene	j_gene	CDR3aa	CDR3nt
TRBV7-9	few	-	TRBJ1-6	CASSPDSNNSPLHF	TGTGCCAGCAGCCCTGACAGCAATAATTCACCCCTCCACTTT
TRBV5-6	-	TRBD1	TRBJ1-4	CASSGTTTGWGHEKLFF	TGTGCCAGCAGCGGGACGACGACAGGGTGGGGGCATGAAAAACTGTTTTTT
TRBV25-1	-	-	TRBJ2-7	CASSEERTYEQYF	TGTGCCAGCAGTGAAGAAAGGACCTACGAGCAGTACTTC
TRBV18	-	-	TRBJ2-7	CASSPPISDRSGKQYF	TGTGCCAGCTCACCACCAATTTCTGACAGGAGCGGAAAGCAGTACTTC
TRBV7-8	once	TRBD1	TRBJ2-7	CASSLTGQGNYEQYF	TGTGCCAGCAGCTTAACGGGACAGGGAAACTACGAGCAGTACTTC
TRBV6-5	-	TRBD1	TRBJ1-1	CASSYQTGTGVREAFF	TGTGCCAGCAGTTACCAAACCGGGACAGGGGTTCGTGAAGCTTTCTTT
TRBV30	-	-	TRBJ1-2	CAWSRAGYGYTF	TGTGCCTGGAGTAGGGCGGGCTATGGCTACACCTTC
TRBV29-1	few	-	TRBJ1-5	CSVELGLGQPQHF	TGCAGCGTTGAACTGGGATTGGGGCAGCCCCAGCATTTT
TRBV25-1	-	TRBD1	TRBJ1-6	CASGGDRQNSPLHF	TGTGCCAGCGGAGGGGACAGACAAAATTCACCCCTCCACTTT
TRBV11-2	-	-	TRBJ1-6	CASSLRHGGFNSPLHF	TGTGCCAGCAGCTTACGACACGGGGGATTTAATTCACCCCTCCACTTT
TRBV18	-	-	TRBJ1-1	CASSPRQERGGEAFF	TGTGCCAGCTCACCACGTCAGGAAAGAGGGGGTGAAGCTTTCTTT
TRBV4-1	-	-	TRBJ1-6	CASSQSGTNNSPLHF	TGCGCCAGCAGCCAATCAGGGACTAATAATTCACCCCTCCACTTT
TRBV7-2	few	-	TRBJ2-1	CASSLAGGNYNEQFF	TGTGCCAGCAGCTTAGCTGGCGGGAACTACAATGAGCAGTTCTTC
TRBV15	-	TRBD2	TRBJ2-6	CATSLHQRGSRTGANVLTF	TGTGCCACCAGCCTACACCAGCGGGGGTCGAGAACTGGGGCCAACGTCCTGACTTTC
TRBV4-2	few	TRBD2	TRBJ2-5	CASSQDQAGGETQYF	TGTGCCAGCAGCCAAGATCAAGCGGGGGGAGAGACCCAGTACTTC
TRBV11-2	few	-	TRBJ2-7	CASSPLVGAQSSYEQYF	TGTGCCAGCAGCCCCCTCGTGGGGGCGCAGAGCTCCTACGAGCAGTACTTC
TRBV23-1	few	-	TRBJ1-2	CASSQAPGYGYTF	TGCGCCAGCAGTCAGGCCCCGGGCTATGGCTACACCTTC